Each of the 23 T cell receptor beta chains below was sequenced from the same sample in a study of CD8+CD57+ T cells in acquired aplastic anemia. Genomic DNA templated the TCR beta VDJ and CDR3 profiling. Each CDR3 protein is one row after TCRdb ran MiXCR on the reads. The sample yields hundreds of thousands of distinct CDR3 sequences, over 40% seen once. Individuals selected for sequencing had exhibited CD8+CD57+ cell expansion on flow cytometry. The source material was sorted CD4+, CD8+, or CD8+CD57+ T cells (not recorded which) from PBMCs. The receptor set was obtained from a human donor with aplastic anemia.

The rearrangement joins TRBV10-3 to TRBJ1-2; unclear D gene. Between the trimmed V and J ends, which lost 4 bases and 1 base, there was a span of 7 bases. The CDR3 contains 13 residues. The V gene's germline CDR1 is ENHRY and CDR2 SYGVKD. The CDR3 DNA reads TGTGCCATCAGTGTCGACGGTAACTATGGCTACACCTTC. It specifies CAISVDGNYGYTF.

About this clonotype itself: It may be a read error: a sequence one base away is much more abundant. The CDR3 nucleotides are TGCGCCAGCAGCTCGGGACTAGCGGGGGATTCCTACAATGAGCAGTTCTTC. It encodes CASSSGLAGDSYNEQFF. The rearrangement joins TRBV5-1 to TRBJ2-1, with TRBD2 matching over 14 bases. CDR1 and CDR2 from the germline V gene are SGHRS and YFSETQ. The V segment lost 3 bases and the J segment 1 base; nucleotides outside the gene matches: 3. There are 17 residues in the CDR3.

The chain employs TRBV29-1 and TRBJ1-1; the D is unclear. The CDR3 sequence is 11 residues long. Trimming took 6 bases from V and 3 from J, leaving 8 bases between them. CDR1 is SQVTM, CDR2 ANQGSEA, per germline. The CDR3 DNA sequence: TGCAGCGTCCCTCGACACACTGAAGCTTTCTTT. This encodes CSVPRHTEAFF.

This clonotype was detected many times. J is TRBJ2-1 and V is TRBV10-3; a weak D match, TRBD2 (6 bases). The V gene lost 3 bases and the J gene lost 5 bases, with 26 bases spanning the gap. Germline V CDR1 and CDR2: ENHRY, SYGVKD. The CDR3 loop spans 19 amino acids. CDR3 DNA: TGTGCCATCAGTGACACACTGGGACTCATCCCCGGACGAAACAATGAGCAGTTCTTC. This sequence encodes CAISDTLGLIPGRNNEQFF.

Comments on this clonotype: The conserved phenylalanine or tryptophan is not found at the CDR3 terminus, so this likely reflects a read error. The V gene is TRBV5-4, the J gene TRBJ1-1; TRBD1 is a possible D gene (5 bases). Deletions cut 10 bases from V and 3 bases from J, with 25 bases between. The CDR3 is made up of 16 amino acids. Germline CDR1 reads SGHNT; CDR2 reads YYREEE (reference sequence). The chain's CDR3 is CAGSVGQNWVDTEAFS. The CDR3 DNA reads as TGTGCCGGCTCGGTGGGGCAGAACTGGGTAGACACTGAAGCTTTCTCT.

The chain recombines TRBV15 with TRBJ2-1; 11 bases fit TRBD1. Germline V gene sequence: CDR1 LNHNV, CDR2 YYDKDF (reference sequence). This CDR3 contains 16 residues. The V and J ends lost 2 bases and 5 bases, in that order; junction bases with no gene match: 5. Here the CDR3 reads CATSRHPGQGDNEQFF. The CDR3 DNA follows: TGTGCCACCAGCAGACACCCGGGACAGGGGGACAATGAGCAGTTCTTC.

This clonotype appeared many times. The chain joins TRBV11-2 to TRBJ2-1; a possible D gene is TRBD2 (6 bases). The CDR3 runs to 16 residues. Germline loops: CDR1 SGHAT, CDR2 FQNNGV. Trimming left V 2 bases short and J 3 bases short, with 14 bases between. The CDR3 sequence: CASSLRGTQIYNEQFF. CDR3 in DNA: TGTGCCAGCAGCTTACGTGGGACTCAGATCTACAATGAGCAGTTCTTC.

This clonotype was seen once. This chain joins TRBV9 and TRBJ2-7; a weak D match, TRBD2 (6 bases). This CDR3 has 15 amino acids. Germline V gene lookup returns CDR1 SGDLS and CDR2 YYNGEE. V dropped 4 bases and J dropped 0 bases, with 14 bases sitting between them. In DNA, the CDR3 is TGTGCCAGCAGCTTGACGGGGGAGAGCTCCTACGAGCAGTACTTC. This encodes CASSLTGESSYEQYF.

The CDR3: CASSEGGAFF. The CDR3, as DNA: TGTGCCAGCAGTGAAGGAGGGGCTTTCTTT. V is TRBV6-1 and J is TRBJ1-1; D not resolved. V lost 1 base and J lost 11, with 5 bases in between. This CDR3 comprises 10 residues. Germline V gene sequence: CDR1 MNHNS, CDR2 SASEGT.

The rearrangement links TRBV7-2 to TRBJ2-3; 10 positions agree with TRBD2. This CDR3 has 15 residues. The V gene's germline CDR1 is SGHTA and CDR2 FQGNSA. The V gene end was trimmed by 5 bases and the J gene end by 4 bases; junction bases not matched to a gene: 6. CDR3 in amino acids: CASSAQAGGADTQYF. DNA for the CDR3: TGTGCCAGCAGCGCTCAAGCGGGGGGGGCAGATACGCAGTATTTT.

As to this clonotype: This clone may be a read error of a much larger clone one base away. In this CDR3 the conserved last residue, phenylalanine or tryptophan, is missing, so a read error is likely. CDR3 DNA sequence: TGTGCCAGTACCGCGACAGGGCATAACACTGAAGCTTTCTCT. Its protein is CASTATGHNTEAFS. The rearrangement links TRBV19 to TRBJ1-1; 7 positions agree with TRBD1. The CDR3 runs to 14 residues. V lost 7 bases, J lost 2 bases, and 7 bases stayed unmatched. The germline V gene encodes CDR1 LNHDA and CDR2 SQIVND (reference sequence).

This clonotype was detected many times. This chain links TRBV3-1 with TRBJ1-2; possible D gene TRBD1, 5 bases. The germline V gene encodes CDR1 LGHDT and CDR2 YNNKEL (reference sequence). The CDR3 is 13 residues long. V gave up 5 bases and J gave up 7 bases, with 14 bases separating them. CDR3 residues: CASSSGRYGGYTF. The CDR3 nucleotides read TGTGCCAGCAGCTCGGGGCGCTACGGTGGCTACACCTTC.

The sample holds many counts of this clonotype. The CDR3 coding sequence is TGTGCCAGCAGCTCAGGACTAGATCGAGAGACCCAGTACTTC. It specifies CASSSGLDRETQYF. The gene calls are TRBV7-9 and TRBJ2-5; 7 bases line up with TRBD2. This CDR3 comprises 14 residues. Germline CDR1 SEHNR, CDR2 FQNEAQ (reference sequence). V lost 4 bases and J lost 4; bases outside the gene matches: 6.

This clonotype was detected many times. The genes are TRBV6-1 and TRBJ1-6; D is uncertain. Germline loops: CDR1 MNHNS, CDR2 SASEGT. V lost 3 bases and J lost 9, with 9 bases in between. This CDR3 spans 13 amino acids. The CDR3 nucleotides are TGTGCCAGCAGTGAGCTCCCCGGTTCACCCCTCCACTTT. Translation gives CASSELPGSPLHF.

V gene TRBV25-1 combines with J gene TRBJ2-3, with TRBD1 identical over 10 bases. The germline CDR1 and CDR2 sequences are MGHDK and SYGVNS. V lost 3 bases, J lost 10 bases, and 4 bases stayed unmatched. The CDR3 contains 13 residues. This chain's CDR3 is CASSELDRGSQYF. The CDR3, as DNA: TGTGCCAGCAGTGAGCTGGACAGGGGGTCGCAGTATTTT.

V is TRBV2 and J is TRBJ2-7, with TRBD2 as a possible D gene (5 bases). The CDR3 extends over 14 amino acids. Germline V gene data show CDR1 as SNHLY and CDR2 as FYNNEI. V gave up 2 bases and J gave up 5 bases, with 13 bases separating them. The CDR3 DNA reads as TGTGCCAGCAGTGAAATGAACACCGGGGACGAGCAGTACTTC. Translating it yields CASSEMNTGDEQYF.

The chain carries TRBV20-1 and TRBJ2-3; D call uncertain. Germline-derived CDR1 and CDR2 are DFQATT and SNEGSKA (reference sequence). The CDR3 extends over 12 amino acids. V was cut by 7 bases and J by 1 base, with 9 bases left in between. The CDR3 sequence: CSVRTGTDTQYF. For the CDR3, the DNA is TGCAGTGTACGAACAGGCACAGATACGCAGTATTTT.

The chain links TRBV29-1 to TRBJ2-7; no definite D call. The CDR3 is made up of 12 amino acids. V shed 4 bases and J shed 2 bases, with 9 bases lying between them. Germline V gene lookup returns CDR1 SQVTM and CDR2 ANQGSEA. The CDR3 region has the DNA TGCAGCGTTGGGGTAGAGCCCTACGAGCAGTACTTC. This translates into CSVGVEPYEQYF.

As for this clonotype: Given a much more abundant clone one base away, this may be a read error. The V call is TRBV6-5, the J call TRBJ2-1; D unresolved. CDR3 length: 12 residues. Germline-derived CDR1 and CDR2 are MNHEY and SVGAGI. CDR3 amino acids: CAGSYGYNEQFF. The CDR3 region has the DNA TGTGCCGGCAGTTATGGGTACAATGAGCAGTTCTTC.

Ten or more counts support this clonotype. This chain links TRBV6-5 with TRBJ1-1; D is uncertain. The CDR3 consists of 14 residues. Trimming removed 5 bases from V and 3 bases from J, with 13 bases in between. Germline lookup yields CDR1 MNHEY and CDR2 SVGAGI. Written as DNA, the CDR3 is TGTGCCAGCAGTGAGGAGAGGGATCACACTGAAGCTTTCTTT. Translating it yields CASSEERDHTEAFF.

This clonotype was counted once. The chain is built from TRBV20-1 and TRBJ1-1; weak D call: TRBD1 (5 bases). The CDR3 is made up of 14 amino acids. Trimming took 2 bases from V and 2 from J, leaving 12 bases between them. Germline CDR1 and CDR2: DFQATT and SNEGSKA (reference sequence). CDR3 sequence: CSARQRGDNTEAFF. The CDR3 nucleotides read TGCAGTGCTAGACAACGGGGGGATAACACTGAAGCTTTCTTT.

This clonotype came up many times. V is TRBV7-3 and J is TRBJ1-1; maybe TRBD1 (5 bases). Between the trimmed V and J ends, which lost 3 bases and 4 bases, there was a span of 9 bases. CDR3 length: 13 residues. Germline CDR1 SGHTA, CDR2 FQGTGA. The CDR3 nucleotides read TGTGCCAGCAGCTTTGGGACCCTCACTGAAGCTTTCTTT. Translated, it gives CASSFGTLTEAFF.

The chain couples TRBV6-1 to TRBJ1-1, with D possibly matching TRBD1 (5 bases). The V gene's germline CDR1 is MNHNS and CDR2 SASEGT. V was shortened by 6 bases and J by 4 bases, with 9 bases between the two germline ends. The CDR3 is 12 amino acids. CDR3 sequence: CASSWGSTEAFF. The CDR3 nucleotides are TGTGCCAGCAGCTGGGGGAGCACTGAAGCTTTCTTT.